A single sample gave rise to the 22 T cell receptor beta chains below, sequenced in a study of regulatory T cells in long-lasting Graves disease. iRepertoire HTBI primers and Arm-PCR of CDR3 regions built TCR beta libraries. MiXCR was run by TCRdb on the multiplex PCR reads, yielding one entry per CDR3 protein. This sample carries a few hundred thousand distinct CDR3 sequences, around 16% of them seen once, and the ten largest clones take around 21%. Specified time point: newly diagnosed GD, antithyroid drugs for less than 3 months. PBMC RNA served as the TCR library source. These records were also assigned to another study, of T cells in Graves' hyperthyroidism and ophthalmopathy.

Sequenced material: peripheral blood mononuclear cells (PBMCs), taken at new diagnosis, from a patient treated with antithyroid drugs. The receptors shown here come from a woman aged 18-29 years with Graves disease.

This clonotype was counted only a few times. The J gene is TRBJ2-1, the V gene TRBV24-1, with TRBD1 identical over 7 bases. V lost 6 bases and J lost 5; bases outside the gene matches: 9. CDR3 length equals 15 residues. CDR1 is KGHDR, CDR2 SFDVKD, per germline. The CDR3 DNA sequence: TGTGCCACCAGTCCAAGTGGGACAGATGACAATGAGCAGTTCTTC. Residues: CATSPSGTDDNEQFF.

The chain couples TRBV20-1 to TRBJ2-7; the match to TRBD1 covers 8 bases. V dropped 3 bases and J dropped 2; count of bases not matched to a gene: 9. CDR3 length equals 15 residues. Germline CDR1 reads DFQATT; CDR2 reads SNEGSKA (reference sequence). In nucleotides, the CDR3 is TGCAGTGCTAGGAGAGATATGGACAGGGCCTACGAGCAGTACTTC. This codes for CSARRDMDRAYEQYF.

This clonotype was counted between two and nine times. This chain links TRBV7-6 with TRBJ2-1; 9 bases agree with TRBD2. Germline assignment: CDR1 SGHVS and CDR2 FNYEAQ. J gave up 7 bases and V 2 bases, and 12 bases lay outside the gene matches. The CDR3 spans 17 residues. DNA for the CDR3: TGTGCCAGCAGCTTATATGGGAGTAGCGGGAGCGTAAATGAGCAGTTCTTC. This codes for CASSLYGSSGSVNEQFF.

This clonotype has at least ten counts. The chain combines TRBV7-9 with TRBJ2-3; TRBD1 or TRBD2 may be the D gene (5 bases each). Per the germline V gene, CDR1 is SEHNR and CDR2 is FQNEAQ (reference sequence). The germline V and J ends were trimmed by 3 bases and 15 bases, with 16 bases remaining between them. The CDR3 sequence is 12 residues long. CDR3 sequence: CASSFSGYRRYF. The DNA for the CDR3 is TGTGCCAGCAGCTTTTCGGGGTACAGGAGATATTTT.

This clonotype has just one count. The chain employs TRBV27 and TRBJ2-1; 7 bases fit TRBD1. V was pared by 4 bases and J by 4 bases, with 7 bases of the junction left unmatched. Looked up from germline, CDR1 is MNHEY and CDR2 is SMNVEV (reference sequence). The CDR3 runs to 15 residues. The CDR3 here is CASSSPRQGYNEQFF. CDR3 nucleotides: TGTGCCAGCAGTTCCCCCAGACAGGGTTACAATGAGCAGTTCTTC.

This clonotype was detected ten times or more. This sequence joins TRBV3-1 and TRBJ2-1; D tentatively fits TRBD1 or TRBD2 (5 bases each). This CDR3 is 13 amino acids long. V gave up 4 bases and J gave up 6 bases, with 10 bases separating them. The germline CDR1 and CDR2 sequences are LGHDT and YNNKEL (reference sequence). The CDR3, as DNA: TGTGCCAGCAGCCGGGACCGCAGCAATGAGCAGTTCTTC. Protein product: CASSRDRSNEQFF.

The rearrangement joins TRBV4-1 to TRBJ2-5, with unresolved D. This CDR3 contains 13 residues. CDR1 and CDR2 from the germline V gene are MGHRA and YSYEKL. V was shortened by 0 bases and J by 6 bases, with 8 bases between the two germline ends. Here the CDR3 DNA reads TGCGCCAGCAGCCAAGATTTAAGGCAGACCCAGTACTTC. Encoded protein: CASSQDLRQTQYF.

This clonotype occurred many times. The chain recombines TRBV11-2 with TRBJ1-2; TRBD1 matches 8 bases. Germline CDR1 is SGHAT and CDR2 is FQNNGV. The ends lost 0 bases at V and 5 bases at J; junction bases unmatched: 5. The CDR3 sequence is 15 residues long. The CDR3 region is CASSLEDRAVYGYTF. CDR3 nucleotide sequence: TGTGCCAGCAGCTTAGAGGACAGGGCTGTTTATGGCTACACCTTC.

CDR3 region: CASIASGDRAGELFF. For the CDR3, the DNA is TGTGCCAGCATCGCCTCCGGGGACCGAGCCGGGGAGCTGTTTTTT. V usage is TRBV3-1 and J usage is TRBJ2-2, with D perhaps being TRBD1 or TRBD2 (5 bases each). This CDR3 comprises 15 residues. V was shortened by 7 bases and J by 6 bases, with 18 bases between the two germline ends. Germline CDR1 reads LGHDT; CDR2 reads YNNKEL (reference sequence).

This clonotype showed up many times. V usage is TRBV3-1 and J usage is TRBJ2-7; tentatively, D is TRBD1 or TRBD2 (5 bases each). V shed 4 bases and J shed 6 bases, with 10 bases lying between them. CDR3 length: 12 residues. Germline-derived CDR1 and CDR2 are LGHDT and YNNKEL (reference sequence). CDR3 sequence (DNA): TGTGCCAGCAGCCCGGGGACGGCCGAGCAGTACTTC. This gives the protein CASSPGTAEQYF.

At least ten counts were recorded for this clonotype. The chain employs TRBV11-2 and TRBJ1-1; possibly TRBD1 for D (5 bases). The CDR3 loop spans 14 amino acids. Germline lookup yields CDR1 SGHAT and CDR2 FQNNGV. V was pared by 2 bases and J by 3 bases, with 10 bases between. The CDR3 DNA is TGTGCCAGCAGCTTAAAGGGGCCGGACACTGAAGCTTTCTTT. Residues: CASSLKGPDTEAFF.

The chain has TRBV5-1 and TRBJ2-1; the D gene could be TRBD1 or TRBD2 (7 bases each). The germline gives CDR1 SGHRS, CDR2 YFSETQ. The length of the CDR3 is 19 residues. With 4 bases removed from V and 5 bases from J, the gap between germline ends came to 28 bases. CDR3 coding DNA: TGCGCCAGCAGCCCAACGGCAGGGGGACAACTAGCGCTTAACAATGAGCAGTTCTTC. Protein product: CASSPTAGGQLALNNEQFF.

Note on this clonotype: One end of the junction fails to match germline, which may point to a read error. This rearrangement joins TRBV4-1 to TRBJ2-2, with D perhaps matching TRBD1 (7 bases). Germline loops: CDR1 MGHRA, CDR2 YSYEKL. CDR3 length: 17 residues. CDR3 sequence: CASSRIGTQGDTGELFF. As DNA, the CDR3 is TGTGCCAGCAGCCGAATCGGGACTCAGGGGGACACCGGGGAGCTGTTTTTT.

This clonotype was seen at least ten times. This sequence joins TRBV3-1 and TRBJ2-1; 9 bases agree with TRBD2. The V segment lost 0 bases and the J segment 8 bases; nucleotides outside the gene matches: 8. This CDR3 comprises 16 residues. The germline V gene has CDR1 LGHDT and CDR2 YNNKEL (reference sequence). The CDR3, as DNA: TGTGCCAGCAGCCAAGATCGGTGGCGGGGGGGCGATGAGCAGTTCTTC. Its translation is CASSQDRWRGGDEQFF.

This clonotype was recorded many times. The chain uses TRBV20-1 and TRBJ2-1, with 10 bases aligning to TRBD2. V lost 6 bases, J lost 4 bases, and 12 bases stayed unmatched. The CDR3 has 16 amino acids. Germline CDR1 DFQATT, CDR2 SNEGSKA (reference sequence). The CDR3 DNA reads TGCAGTGCCCACACCCTACTAGCGGGGAAGTACAATGAGCAGTTCTTC. Its translation is CSAHTLLAGKYNEQFF.

The sample holds many counts of this clonotype. The V call is TRBV7-2, the J call TRBJ2-1; 10 bases agree with TRBD1. This CDR3 has 17 amino acids. Germline-derived CDR1 and CDR2 are SGHTA and FQGNSA. Trimming cost V 0 bases and J 2 bases; bases outside gene matches: 4. The CDR3 sequence is CASSLAAGTGAYNEQFF. CDR3 sequence (DNA): TGTGCCAGCAGCTTAGCCGCCGGGACAGGGGCCTACAATGAGCAGTTCTTC.

This clonotype was counted between two and nine times. The chain combines TRBV5-6 with TRBJ1-2; D is unresolved. The CDR3 has 15 amino acids. Germline V gene data show CDR1 as SGHDT and CDR2 as YYEEEE. V lost 4 bases and J 4 bases, leaving 17 bases between the germline ends. CDR3 bases: TGTGCCAGCAGCCTAGGAAGAGCGGTGATCTATGGCTACACCTTC. This translates into CASSLGRAVIYGYTF.

This clonotype was observed at least ten times. The V gene is TRBV11-2, the J gene TRBJ2-7; D unclear. In germline, CDR1 is SGHAT, CDR2 FQNNGV. CDR3 length: 18 amino acids. Trimming removed 1 base from V and 1 base from J, with 20 bases in between. The CDR3 spells CASSLVWIEGPSSYEQYF. The CDR3 DNA reads TGTGCCAGCAGCTTAGTCTGGATTGAAGGGCCATCGTCCTACGAGCAGTACTTC.

In its sample, this clonotype was seen many times. This sequence joins TRBV2 and TRBJ2-7; D is unclear. Deletions cut 10 bases from V and 3 bases from J, with 22 bases between. This CDR3 is 15 amino acids long. Germline CDR1 is SNHLY and CDR2 is FYNNEI. CDR3 bases: TGTGCCACCAACAGCCCGGTGAGCGAGGACTACGAGCAGTACTTC. It codes for CATNSPVSEDYEQYF.

This clonotype was counted ten times or more. V and J are TRBV5-1 and TRBJ1-1; D not resolved. Trimming removed 0 bases from V and 1 base from J, with 16 bases in between. CDR3 length: 17 residues. The germline V gene has CDR1 SGHRS and CDR2 YFSETQ. The CDR3 region is CASSLGAGRFRNTEAFF. DNA of the CDR3: TGCGCCAGCAGCTTGGGAGCGGGCAGGTTCCGGAACACTGAAGCTTTCTTT.

A word on this clonotype: A read error is the likely source, as a far larger clone sits one nucleotide away. CDR3 nucleotide sequence: TGTGCCAGCAGCTTTGGAGGGAACACCTACGATCAGTACTTC. Amino acids: CASSFGGNTYDQYF. The J gene is TRBJ2-1, the V gene TRBV11-2; D possibly corresponds to TRBD2 (6 bases). The J call is doubtful: the DNA matches TRBJ2-4 better. From germline, CDR1 is SGHAT and CDR2 FQNNGV. CDR3 length: 14 residues.

In its sample, this clonotype was seen a few times. J is TRBJ1-1 and V is TRBV29-1, with D perhaps TRBD1 (6 bases). Germline-derived CDR1 and CDR2 are SQVTM and ANQGSEA. V was clipped by 4 bases and J by 0 bases, with 9 bases between them. The CDR3 totals 13 residues. CDR3 sequence: CSVVTGMNTEAFF. CDR3 DNA sequence: TGCAGCGTTGTGACAGGTATGAACACTGAAGCTTTCTTT.